This TCR beta chain was profiled in a study of T cells in Graves' hyperthyroidism and ophthalmopathy. Clinical symptoms, serum thyroxine, TRAb, thyroid ultrasound and orbital computed tomography established diagnosis. PBMCs were collected from an approximately 9.3 ml volume of fresh peripheral blood. The CDR3 totals 13 residues. The germline gives CDR1 SGHRS, CDR2 YFSETQ. V was clipped by 0 bases and J by 4 bases, with 5 bases between them. Researchers amplified the TCR beta CDR3 regions from RNA transcripts. The primer set for the first-round RT-PCR of the TCR CDR3 was HTBI. One entry per CDR3 protein, called by TCRdb with MiXCR from the multiplex PCR reads. The sample includes about 410,000 distinct CDR3 sequences, around 15% of them seen just once. General study results and limits: The majority of expanded thyroid clonotypes above 0.001 also appeared in blood. The model forecast ophthalmopathy, anticipating it by a median roughly 6 months before onset.

This clonotype was seen many times. The target antigen is unknown. The sample was blood. The sequence came from a man aged 18 to 29 with Graves' ophthalmopathy. The gene calls are TRBV5-1 and TRBJ2-1; unclear D gene. The chain's CDR3 is CASSLELYNEQFF. The DNA for the CDR3 is TGCGCCAGCAGCTTGGAGCTGTACAATGAGCAGTTCTTC.